This T cell receptor beta chain was recorded in a study of preoperative IRX-2 immunotherapy in early breast cancer. CDR1 is SGHNT and CDR2 is YENEEA in the germline V gene. Deletions cut 3 bases from V and 1 base from J, with 15 bases between. The CDR3 is made up of 16 amino acids. Treatment reported: preoperative locoregional IRX-2 cytokine immunotherapy. Sequencing used immunoSEQ multiplex PCR; TCRdb keeps in-frame clones, though not all of them. This table holds about 33,000 clones, roughly nine tenths found once. Here the sequenced sample was tumor tissue, taken after IRX-2 immunotherapy. This TCR derives from a human donor with breast cancer. The chain joins TRBV11-3 to TRBJ2-5; D remains unclear. CDR3 in DNA: TGTGCCAGCAGCTTGGCCGGCTCTCCCTTCCAAGAGACCCAGTACTTC. As protein: CASSLAGSPFQETQYF.